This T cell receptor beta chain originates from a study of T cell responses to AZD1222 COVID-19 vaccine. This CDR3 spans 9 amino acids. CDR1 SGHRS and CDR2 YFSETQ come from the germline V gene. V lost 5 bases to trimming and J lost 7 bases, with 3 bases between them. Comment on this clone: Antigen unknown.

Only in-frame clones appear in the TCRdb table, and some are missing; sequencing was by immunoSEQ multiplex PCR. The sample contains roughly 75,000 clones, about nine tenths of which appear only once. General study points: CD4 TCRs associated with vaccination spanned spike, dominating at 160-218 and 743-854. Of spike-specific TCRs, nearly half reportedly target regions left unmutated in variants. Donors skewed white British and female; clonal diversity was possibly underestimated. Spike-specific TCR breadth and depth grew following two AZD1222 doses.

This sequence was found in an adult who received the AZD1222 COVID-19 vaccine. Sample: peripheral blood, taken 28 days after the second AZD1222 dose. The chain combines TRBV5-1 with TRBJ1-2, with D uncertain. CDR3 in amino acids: CASRGGYTF. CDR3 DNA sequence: TGCGCCAGCAGAGGTGGCTACACCTTC.